This T cell receptor beta chain emerged from a study of cytomegalovirus exposure and HLA in healthy donors. The CDR3 extends over 15 amino acids. CDR1 LNHDA and CDR2 SQIVND come from the germline V gene (reference sequence). V lost 6 bases and J lost 5, with 18 bases in between. PCR primers comprised 60 Vbeta and 13 Jbeta primers. Only in-frame clones appear in the TCRdb table, and some are missing; sequencing was by immunoSEQ multiplex PCR. The sample has around 150,000 clones, 60% to 85% seen once. The specimen sequenced was PBMCs. The source of this sequence is a man aged 50-59 years in good health and CMV-seropositive. V is TRBV19 and J is TRBJ2-3; possible D gene TRBD2, 7 bases. The DNA of the CDR3 is TGTGCCAGTAGCTGGGGGGGCAGTCTGAAAGATACGCAGTATTTT. It is translated as CASSWGGSLKDTQYF.